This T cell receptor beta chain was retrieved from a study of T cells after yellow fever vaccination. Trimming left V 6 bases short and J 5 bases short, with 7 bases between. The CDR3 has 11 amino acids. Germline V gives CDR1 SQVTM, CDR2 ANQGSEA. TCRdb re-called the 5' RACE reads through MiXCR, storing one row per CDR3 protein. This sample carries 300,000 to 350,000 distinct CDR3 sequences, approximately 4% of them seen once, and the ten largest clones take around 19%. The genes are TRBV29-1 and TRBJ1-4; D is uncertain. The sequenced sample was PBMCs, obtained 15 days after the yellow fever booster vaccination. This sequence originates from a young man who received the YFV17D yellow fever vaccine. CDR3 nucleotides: TGCAGCGTGGTGGAGAATGAAAAACTGTTTTTT. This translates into CSVVENEKLFF. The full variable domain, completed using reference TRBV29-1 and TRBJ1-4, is SAVISQKPSRDICQRGTSLTIQCQVDSQVTMMFWYRQQPGQSLTLIATANQGSEATYESGFVIDKFPISRPNLTFSTLTVSNMSPEDSSIYLCSVVENEKLFFGSGTQLSVL.